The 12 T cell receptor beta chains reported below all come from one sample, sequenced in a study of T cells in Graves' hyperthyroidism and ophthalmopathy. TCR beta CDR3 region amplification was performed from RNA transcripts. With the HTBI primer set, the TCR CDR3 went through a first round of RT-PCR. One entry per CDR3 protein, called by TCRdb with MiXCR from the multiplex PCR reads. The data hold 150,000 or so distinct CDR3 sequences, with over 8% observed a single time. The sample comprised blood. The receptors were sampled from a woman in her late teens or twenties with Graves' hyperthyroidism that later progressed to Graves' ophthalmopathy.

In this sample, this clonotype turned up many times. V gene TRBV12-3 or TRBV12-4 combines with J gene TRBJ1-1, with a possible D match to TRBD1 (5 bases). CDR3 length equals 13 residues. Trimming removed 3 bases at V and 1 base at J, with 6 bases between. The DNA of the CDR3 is TGTGCCAGCAGTTTCCAGGGGAACACTGAAGCTTTCTTT. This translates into CASSFQGNTEAFF.

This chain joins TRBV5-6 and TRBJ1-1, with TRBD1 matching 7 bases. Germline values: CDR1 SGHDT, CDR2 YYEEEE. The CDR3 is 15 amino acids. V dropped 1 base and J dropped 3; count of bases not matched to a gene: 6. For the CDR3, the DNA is TGTGCCAGCAGCTTGATGGGGACAGAGTACACTGAAGCTTTCTTT. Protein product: CASSLMGTEYTEAFF. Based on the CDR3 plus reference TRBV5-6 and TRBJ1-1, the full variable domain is DAGVTQSPTHLIKTRGQQVTLRCSPKSGHDTVSWYQQALGQGPQFIFQYYEEEERQRGNFPDRFSGHQFPNYSSELNVNALLLGDSALYLCASSLMGTEYTEAFFGQGTRLTVV.

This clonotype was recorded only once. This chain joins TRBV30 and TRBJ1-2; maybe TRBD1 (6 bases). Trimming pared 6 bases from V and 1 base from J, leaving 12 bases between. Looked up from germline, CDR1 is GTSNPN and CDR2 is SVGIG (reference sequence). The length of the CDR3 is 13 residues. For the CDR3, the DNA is TGTGCCTGCCGGACAGACTATAACTATGGCTACACCTTC. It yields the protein CACRTDYNYGYTF.

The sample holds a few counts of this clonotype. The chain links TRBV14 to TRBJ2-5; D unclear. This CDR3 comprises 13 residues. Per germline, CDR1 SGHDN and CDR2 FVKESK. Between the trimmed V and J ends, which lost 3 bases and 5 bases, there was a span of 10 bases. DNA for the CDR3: TGTGCCAGCAGCCATCCAGGAGTGGAGACCCAGTACTTC. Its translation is CASSHPGVETQYF.

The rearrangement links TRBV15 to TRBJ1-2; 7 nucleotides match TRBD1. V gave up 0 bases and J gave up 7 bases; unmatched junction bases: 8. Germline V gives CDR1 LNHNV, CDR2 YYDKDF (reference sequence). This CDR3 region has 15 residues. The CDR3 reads CATSRDLVNRGGYTF. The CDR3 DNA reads TGTGCCACCAGCAGAGATTTGGTTAACAGGGGTGGCTACACCTTC.

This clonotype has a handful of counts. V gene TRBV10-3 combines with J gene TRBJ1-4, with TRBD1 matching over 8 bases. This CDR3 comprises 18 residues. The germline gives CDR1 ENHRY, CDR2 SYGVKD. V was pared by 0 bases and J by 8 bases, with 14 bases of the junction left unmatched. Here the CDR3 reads CAISESSRQGIGLEKLFF. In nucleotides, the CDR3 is TGTGCCATCAGTGAGTCAAGCAGACAGGGGATTGGCTTAGAAAAACTGTTTTTT.

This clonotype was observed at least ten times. DNA for the CDR3: TGTGCCAGCAGCCCACGGGGGACCCTGGGCACAGATACGCAGTATTTT. This sequence encodes CASSPRGTLGTDTQYF. The gene calls are TRBV7-2 and TRBJ2-3; D perhaps matches TRBD2 (6 bases). V was clipped by 5 bases and J by 1 base, with 16 bases between them. The germline V gene has CDR1 SGHTA and CDR2 FQGNSA. CDR3 length: 16 amino acids.

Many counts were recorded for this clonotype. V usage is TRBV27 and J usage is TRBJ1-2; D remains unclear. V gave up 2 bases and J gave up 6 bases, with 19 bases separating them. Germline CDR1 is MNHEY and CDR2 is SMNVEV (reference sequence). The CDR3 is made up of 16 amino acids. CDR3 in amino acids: CASSLLPMVLQDGYTF. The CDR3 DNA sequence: TGTGCCAGCAGTTTACTCCCAATGGTCCTACAAGATGGCTACACCTTC.

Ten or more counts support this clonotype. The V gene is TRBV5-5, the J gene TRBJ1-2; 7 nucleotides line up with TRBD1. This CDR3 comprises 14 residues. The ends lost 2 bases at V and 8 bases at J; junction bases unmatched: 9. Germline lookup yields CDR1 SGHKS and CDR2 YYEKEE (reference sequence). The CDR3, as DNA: TGTGCCAGCAGCTTAAAGGGGGCGCAGGGAGGCTACACCTTC. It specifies CASSLKGAQGGYTF.

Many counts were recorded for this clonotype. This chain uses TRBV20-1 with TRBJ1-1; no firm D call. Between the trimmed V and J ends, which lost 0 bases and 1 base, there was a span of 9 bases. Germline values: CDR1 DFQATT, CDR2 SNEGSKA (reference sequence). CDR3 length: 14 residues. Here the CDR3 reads CSAREGLENTEAFF. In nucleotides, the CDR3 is TGCAGTGCTAGAGAGGGTTTAGAGAACACTGAAGCTTTCTTT.

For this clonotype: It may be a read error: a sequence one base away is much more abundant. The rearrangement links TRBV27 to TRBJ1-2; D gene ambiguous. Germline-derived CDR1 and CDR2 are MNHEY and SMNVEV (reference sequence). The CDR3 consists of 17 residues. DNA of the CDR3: TGTGCCGGCAGTTTATTCTCGGCTCGGGAATCGATGTCGGGCTACACCTTC. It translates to CAGSLFSARESMSGYTF.

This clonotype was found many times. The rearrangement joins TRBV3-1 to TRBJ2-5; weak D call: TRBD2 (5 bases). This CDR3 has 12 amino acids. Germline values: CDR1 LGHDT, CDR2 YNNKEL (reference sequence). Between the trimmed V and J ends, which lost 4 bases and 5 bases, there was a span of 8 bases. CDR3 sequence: CASSPPGETQYF. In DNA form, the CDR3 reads TGTGCCAGCAGCCCGCCGGGGGAGACCCAGTACTTC.